The TCR beta chain described here comes from a study of cytomegalovirus exposure and HLA in healthy donors. About this clone: The antigen remains unidentified.

Study conclusions and caveats: The records held CMV serostatus as the only immune exposure information.

The PCR used 60 Vbeta and 13 Jbeta primers. The repertoire was sequenced with immunoSEQ multiplex PCR; TCRdb's copy has only in-frame clones and lacks some. Among around 50,000 clones listed, roughly 80% were seen once. Unrecorded immune exposure was likely among donors, who were nominally healthy when sampled. V lost 7 bases to trimming and J lost 3 bases; unmatched junction nucleotides: 8. This CDR3 has 15 residues. The germline V gene encodes CDR1 WSHSY and CDR2 SAAADI. The sample comprised PBMCs. The receptor was isolated from a man younger than 40 in good health and CMV-seropositive. This rearrangement joins TRBV10-2 to TRBJ2-3; the match to TRBD2 covers 9 bases. CDR3 region: CASNQAGGRTDTQYF. CDR3 in DNA: TGCGCCAGCAACCAGGCGGGGGGGCGGACAGATACGCAGTATTTT.